This is a list of T cell receptor beta chains from one sample in a study of early T cells in non-severe SARS-CoV-2 infection. A single record per CDR3 protein comes from TCRdb applying MiXCR to the 5' RACE reads. Found here are some 50,000 distinct CDR3 sequences, around 4% of them singletons; the top ten hold 5% to 7.5%. Sequencing used whole blood. The receptors derive from an adult who was a healthcare worker with PCR-confirmed SARS-CoV-2 infection or an uninfected control (not recorded which). Each CDR3 is given with its conserved first and last residue. Each record gives: CDR3 protein, CDR3 DNA, J gene, D gene, clone size, V gene. A D gene is named only where the DNA matches it firmly. The size entry is marked missing in some rows and otherwise reads once, few, many or a size class.

CSAATDSTYGYTF	TGCAGTGCAGCCACGGACAGTACCTATGGCTACACCTTC	TRBJ1-2	-	many	TRBV20-1
CSATTGGTPIYEQYF	TGCAGTGCTACCACCGGAGGGACCCCTATCTACGAGCAGTACTTC	TRBJ2-7	-	many	TRBV20-1
CAITAGTENEQFF	TGTGCCATCACTGCCGGGACAGAGAATGAGCAGTTCTTC	TRBJ2-1	TRBD1	many	TRBV10-3
CASSRILTGANVLTF	TGTGCCAGTAGTCGGATCCTTACTGGGGCCAACGTCCTGACTTTC	TRBJ2-6	-	-	TRBV19
CASKLRGQVDQPQHF	TGTGCCAGTAAGTTACGGGGACAGGTTGATCAGCCCCAGCATTTT	TRBJ1-5	TRBD1	many	TRBV19
CASSPPVGTQYF	TGTGCCAGCAGCCCGCCCGTTGGGACCCAGTACTTC	TRBJ2-5	-	many	TRBV13
CASSEETQYF	TGTGCCAGCAGTGAAGAGACCCAGTACTTC	TRBJ2-5	-	many	TRBV2
CASSRNSNEQFF	TGTGCCAGCAGCCGAAACTCCAATGAGCAGTTCTTC	TRBJ2-1	-	many	TRBV7-9
CASSRGGMETQYF	TGTGCCAGCAGCCGAGGGGGAATGGAGACCCAGTACTTC	TRBJ2-5	-	-	TRBV7-3
CASSTTGDNEQFF	TGCGCCAGCAGCACGACAGGGGACAATGAGCAGTTCTTC	TRBJ2-1	TRBD1	many	TRBV5-1
CAISASRNTDTQYF	TGTGCCATCAGTGCGTCGAGAAACACAGATACGCAGTATTTT	TRBJ2-3	-	many	TRBV10-3
CASSLIGTSEQETQYF	TGTGCCAGCAGCTTAATAGGGACTTCCGAGCAAGAGACCCAGTACTTC	TRBJ2-5	-	-	TRBV7-8
CAGVQGGEETQYF	TGTGCCGGCGTACAGGGAGGGGAAGAGACCCAGTACTTC	TRBJ2-5	-	few	TRBV7-9
CASSFYVGEQFF	TGTGCCAGCAGCTTCTATGTAGGTGAGCAGTTCTTC	TRBJ2-1	-	many	TRBV5-4
CASDDRALETQYF	TGTGCCAGCGATGACAGGGCATTGGAGACCCAGTACTTC	TRBJ2-5	TRBD1	many	TRBV6-1
CASSDAHMTGFYGYTF	TGCGCCAGCAGTGATGCACACATGACAGGATTCTATGGCTACACCTTC	TRBJ1-2	-	many	TRBV10-2
CASSQDGLSSYNEQFF	TGTGCCAGCAGCCAAGACGGCCTGAGCTCCTACAATGAGCAGTTCTTC	TRBJ2-1	-	many	TRBV4-2
CASSHRQDVNQPQHF	TGTGCCAGCAGTCACCGACAGGACGTCAATCAGCCCCAGCATTTT	TRBJ1-5	-	many	TRBV28
CASSLVWDSRGGAFF	TGTGCCAGCAGCTTGGTCTGGGACTCCCGCGGTGGAGCTTTCTTT	TRBJ1-1	-	few	TRBV5-5
CASSLAGGPNEQFF	TGTGCCAGCTCCCTAGCGGGAGGGCCAAATGAGCAGTTCTTC	TRBJ2-1	TRBD2	many	TRBV19
CASSLGTEAFF	TGTGCCAGCAGCTTAGGCACTGAAGCTTTCTTT	TRBJ1-1	-	many	TRBV7-9
CASSLPANEQFF	TGCGCCAGCAGCTTGCCAGCAAATGAGCAGTTCTTC	TRBJ2-1	-	many	TRBV5-1
CASSDFQRTQYF	TGTGCCAGTAGTGACTTTCAACGGACCCAGTACTTC	TRBJ2-5	-	many	TRBV19
CASSGGGNYGYTF	TGTGCCAGCAGCGGGGGCGGAAACTATGGCTACACCTTC	TRBJ1-2	-	many	TRBV6-2/TRBV6-3
CASSGTGGRGEKLFF	TGTGCCAGCAGCGGGACCGGGGGCCGAGGGGAAAAACTGTTTTTT	TRBJ1-4	-	many	TRBV6-5
CASSPSGGYPEAFF	TGTGCCAGCTCACCCTCGGGAGGGTATCCTGAAGCTTTCTTT	TRBJ1-1	-	many	TRBV18
CASRIGANYGYTF	TGTGCGAGCCGGATAGGGGCTAACTATGGCTACACCTTC	TRBJ1-2	-	many	TRBV2
CASSVGQGSYEQYF	TGTGCCAGCAGCGTAGGACAGGGGTCCTACGAGCAGTACTTC	TRBJ2-7	TRBD1	many	TRBV11-3
CASSNHGELGLYEQYF	TGTGCCAGCAGTAATCACGGGGAATTAGGATTGTACGAGCAGTACTTC	TRBJ2-7	-	-	TRBV6-6
CASSVEGHLYQETQYF	TGTGCCAGCAGCGTAGAGGGACACCTGTACCAAGAGACCCAGTACTTC	TRBJ2-5	-	few	TRBV7-6
CASSQDRFGGPQHF	TGCGCCAGCAGCCAAGATCGCTTCGGGGGGCCCCAGCATTTT	TRBJ1-5	-	-	TRBV4-3
CASSLVPGSSWETQYF	TGTGCCAGCAGCTTAGTTCCCGGGTCCAGCTGGGAGACCCAGTACTTC	TRBJ2-5	-	few	TRBV7-8
CSARERGNTGELFF	TGCAGTGCTAGAGAAAGGGGGAACACCGGGGAGCTGTTTTTT	TRBJ2-2	-	-	TRBV20-1
CASRNSGAPYEQYF	TGTGCCAGCAGGAATAGCGGGGCCCCCTACGAGCAGTACTTC	TRBJ2-7	TRBD2	few	TRBV6-6
CASSLRRDSYEQYF	TGTGCCAGCAGCTTACGGAGGGACTCCTACGAGCAGTACTTC	TRBJ2-7	-	-	TRBV7-2
CASSLGAGGRDEQFF	TGTGCCAGCAGTTTAGGCGCGGGAGGCAGGGATGAGCAGTTCTTC	TRBJ2-1	TRBD2	many	TRBV12-3/TRBV12-4
CASGQAASSYEQYF	TGTGCCAGCGGCCAAGCAGCCAGCTCCTACGAGCAGTACTTC	TRBJ2-7	-	many	TRBV12-3/TRBV12-4
CASSYRGAAPNEQFF	TGTGCCAGCAGCTATCGGGGGGCTGCTCCCAATGAGCAGTTCTTC	TRBJ2-1	-	-	TRBV7-2
CASRETGTATNYGYTF	TGTGCCAGCAGGGAAACCGGGACAGCTACTAACTATGGCTACACCTTC	TRBJ1-2	TRBD1	many	TRBV2
CASRLSSRKGVENEQYF	TGTGCAAGTCGCTTATCTTCTCGGAAGGGAGTTGAAAACGAGCAGTACTTC	TRBJ2-7	-	few	TRBV12-2
CASSLGVARLDEKLFF	TGTGCCAGCAGCTTAGGAGTAGCCAGGTTGGACGAAAAACTGTTTTTT	TRBJ1-4	-	many	TRBV7-9
CATSDFISGANVLTF	TGTGCCACCAGTGATTTTATCTCTGGGGCCAACGTCCTGACTTTC	TRBJ2-6	-	many	TRBV24-1
CASSQLDFNEQFF	TGTGCCAGCAGCCAACTAGACTTCAATGAGCAGTTCTTC	TRBJ2-1	-	-	TRBV3-1
CSASIMGTQQETQYF	TGCAGTGCCTCTATCATGGGGACTCAACAAGAGACCCAGTACTTC	TRBJ2-5	-	many	TRBV20-1
CASSFRDRGSGYTF	TGTGCCAGCAGCTTCCGGGACAGGGGATCTGGCTACACCTTC	TRBJ1-2	TRBD1	many	TRBV5-8
CASSRDKNYGYTF	TGTGCCAGCAGCCGTGACAAGAACTATGGCTACACCTTC	TRBJ1-2	-	many	TRBV9
CASSLGGRDQPQHF	TGTGCCAGCAGCCTGGGAGGAAGGGATCAGCCCCAGCATTTT	TRBJ1-5	-	many	TRBV7-2
CASSEARAIGTGELFF	TGTGCCAGCAGTGAAGCGAGGGCGATAGGCACCGGGGAGCTGTTTTTT	TRBJ2-2	-	few	TRBV6-1
CASSLAGGRLNTEAFF	TGTGCCAGCAGCTTAGCCGGAGGGCGGCTGAACACTGAAGCTTTCTTT	TRBJ1-1	-	many	TRBV7-2
CAWSVKGRGSNQPQHF	TGTGCCTGGAGTGTAAAAGGAAGGGGGAGCAATCAGCCCCAGCATTTT	TRBJ1-5	-	many	TRBV30
CASSESKADRYNEQFF	TGCGCCAGCAGTGAAAGTAAAGCCGATAGATACAATGAGCAGTTCTTC	TRBJ2-1	-	many	TRBV10-1
CASSLGHQSYEQYF	TGTGCCAGCAGTTTAGGACACCAAAGCTACGAGCAGTACTTC	TRBJ2-7	-	many	TRBV12-3/TRBV12-4
CASSTSGGAWEQFF	TGTGCCAGTAGTACCAGCGGGGGGGCCTGGGAGCAGTTCTTC	TRBJ2-1	TRBD2	many	TRBV19
CASSFGRRTSGDYEQYF	TGTGCCAGCAGTTTTGGCAGGCGGACTAGCGGAGATTACGAGCAGTACTTC	TRBJ2-7	TRBD2	many	TRBV12-3/TRBV12-4
CASRRGQNTEAFF	TGTGCCAGCAGGCGAGGACAGAACACTGAAGCTTTCTTT	TRBJ1-1	-	many	TRBV7-9
CASSLVGSDTGELFF	TGCGCCAGCAGCTTGGTGGGATCGGACACCGGGGAGCTGTTTTTT	TRBJ2-2	-	many	TRBV5-1
CSKGQGSNEQYF	TGCAGTAAGGGACAGGGGAGTAACGAGCAGTACTTC	TRBJ2-7	TRBD1	few	TRBV20-1
CASSSGLAGAFF	TGTGCCAGCAGCTCAGGACTAGCGGGAGCGTTCTTC	TRBJ2-1	TRBD2	few	TRBV7-9
CSARGPSNQPQHF	TGCAGTGCTAGAGGCCCAAGCAATCAGCCCCAGCATTTT	TRBJ1-5	-	many	TRBV20-1
CASKRDRVTDTQYF	TGTGCCAGCAAACGGGACAGGGTCACAGATACGCAGTATTTT	TRBJ2-3	TRBD1	many	TRBV27